This entry describes one T cell receptor beta chain. Which antigen it targets is not known. Base qualities are not provided; no much larger clone lies one nucleotide away. The data were obtained in a study of blood T cell repertoires in COVID-19 (dated by TCRdb to between 2020 and 2021). Regarding the research as a whole: Samples covering the acute and convalescent phases of COVID-19 were provided by collaborators in the United States, Italy and Spain. The material from the prospective study consisted of cDNA or gDNA derived from T cells, B-cell-depleted T cells, or PBMCs. The dataset comprised deeply sampled blood TCRbeta repertoires from subjects exposed to, actively infected with, or recovered from COVID-19. The repertoires were made available in a free public database intended to serve as a resource for research on the immune response to SARS-CoV-2. Samples came from the ongoing ImmuneRACE study (first 160 participants) plus 1,254 subjects from 6 global collaborators. Nearly every sample came with metadata listing a de-identified subject ID, COVID-19 status, age in years and sex. HLA class I and class II types, where available, came from metadata supplied by the sample provider rather than from assay-based typing.

V loses 2 bases, J loses 0 bases, and the germline ends lie 7 bases apart. The CDR3 starts with the cysteine, ends with the phenylalanine, and has 14 residues. Of all the DNA, just the CDR3 is kept, 42 bases in frame from base 1. CDR1 MNHNS and CDR2 SASEGT are derived from the germline V gene. TCRbeta CDR3 regions were amplified from genomic DNA by means of the immunoSEQ Assay, a bias-controlled multiplex PCR. Per the original workflow: Within the assay, amplification of reference gene primers was used to estimate how many nucleated cells each sample contained. Sequence reads were collapsed and filtered to measure the absolute abundance of every unique TCRbeta CDR3 rearrangement. For each sample, productive Simpson clonality was calculated as the square root of Simpson's diversity index over productive rearrangements. This is the immuneACCESS table as TCRdb keeps it, with only in-frame sequences that have V and J called. A part of the clones is gone; compared with another copy, unresolved V genes explain less than half, and the rest is unexplained. D and trimming come from the DNA, and the V and J calls and clone size come from that table. This sample is represented by approximately 250,000 clones; roughly 84% of them were singletons. The biggest ten clones account for around 9.2% of the sample.

The study at large found these results: The amount of clinical and demographic metadata varied by source and participant and was provided uncurated.

The collaborating institutions used their own protocols to collect whole blood in K2EDTA tubes. For TCRbeta analysis, collaborator samples were shipped as frozen whole blood, as isolated PBMCs, or as DNA extracted from either sample type. In this chain, TRBV6-1 is recombined with TRBJ1-2; the D gene cannot be resolved reliably. The sample comprised peripheral blood. This receptor was identified in a human donor in a cohort sampled during active COVID-19. The CDR3 corresponds to CASSEPRSNYGYTF. The sequenced DNA: TGTGCCAGCAGTGAACCCCGGTCTAACTATGGCTACACCTTC.